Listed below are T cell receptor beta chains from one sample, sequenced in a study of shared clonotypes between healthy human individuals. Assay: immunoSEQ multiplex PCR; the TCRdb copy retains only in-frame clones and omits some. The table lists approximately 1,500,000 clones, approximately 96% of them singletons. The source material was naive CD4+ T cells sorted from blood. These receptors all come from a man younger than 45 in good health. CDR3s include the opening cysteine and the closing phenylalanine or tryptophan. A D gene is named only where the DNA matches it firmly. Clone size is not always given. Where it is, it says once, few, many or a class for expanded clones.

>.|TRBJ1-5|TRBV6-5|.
CASLLGRGGCQPQHF
TGTGCCAGCCTGTTAGGGAGGGGGGGCTGTCAGCCCCAGCATTTT
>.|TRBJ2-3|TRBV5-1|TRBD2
CASSPYFLAGGSTDTQYF
TGCGCCAGCAGCCCTTACTTCCTAGCGGGAGGTAGCACAGATACGCAGTATTTT
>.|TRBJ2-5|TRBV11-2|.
CASSETETQYF
TGTGCCAGCAGCGAGACGGAGACCCAGTACTTC
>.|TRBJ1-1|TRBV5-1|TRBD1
CASSSITGGRGTEAFF
TGCGCCAGCAGCTCTATAACAGGGGGCCGAGGCACTGAAGCTTTCTTT
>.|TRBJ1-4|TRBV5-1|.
CASSLAPNREYNEKLFF
TGCGCCAGCAGCTTGGCCCCGAACCGGGAATATAATGAAAAACTGTTTTTT
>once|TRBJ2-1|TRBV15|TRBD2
CATSRVAGSSYNEQFF
TGTGCCACCAGCAGAGTAGCGGGGAGCTCCTACAATGAGCAGTTCTTC
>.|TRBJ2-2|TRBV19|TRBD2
CASTSGIWELFF
TGTGCCAGTACTAGCGGAATTTGGGAGCTGTTTTTT
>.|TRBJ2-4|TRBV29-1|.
CSVDSGSDIQYF
TGCAGCGTTGATTCCGGGTCTGACATTCAGTACTTC
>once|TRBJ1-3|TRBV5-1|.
CASSPWASGGSGNTIYF
TGCGCCAGCAGCCCGTGGGCCTCGGGGGGCTCTGGAAACACCATATATTTT
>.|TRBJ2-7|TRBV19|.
CASSSGDTTYEQYF
TGTGCCAGTAGTTCGGGGGACACCACCTACGAGCAGTACTTC
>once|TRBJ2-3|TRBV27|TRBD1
CASSLLTGEGTQYF
TGTGCCAGCAGTTTACTGACAGGGGAAGGTACGCAGTATTTT
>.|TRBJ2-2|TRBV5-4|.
CASSFSGELFF
TGTGCCAGCAGCTTTTCGGGGGAGCTGTTTTTT
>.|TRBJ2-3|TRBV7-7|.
CASSESFRDTQYF
TGTGCTAGCAGCGAGAGCTTTCGAGATACGCAGTATTTT
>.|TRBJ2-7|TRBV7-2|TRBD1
CASSLQGRTGSYEQYF
TGTGCCAGCAGCTTACAGGGTCGGACAGGGAGCTACGAGCAGTACTTC
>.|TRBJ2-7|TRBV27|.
CASSPTFLNEQYF
TGTGCCAGCAGCCCGACCTTCCTAAACGAGCAGTACTTC
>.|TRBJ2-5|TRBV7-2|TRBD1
CASSLLGTGGLAQYF
TGTGCCAGCAGCTTACTCGGGACAGGGGGTTTGGCCCAGTACTTC
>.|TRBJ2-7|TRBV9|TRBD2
CASSPREGAGEQYF
TGTGCCAGCAGCCCCCGGGAGGGAGCGGGGGAGCAGTACTTC
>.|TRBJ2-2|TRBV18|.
CASSPLPGGDTGELFF
TGTGCCAGCTCACCACTTCCCGGGGGTGACACCGGGGAGCTGTTTTTT
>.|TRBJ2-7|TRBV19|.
CASSPHEGYEQYF
TGTGCCAGTAGTCCTCACGAGGGATACGAGCAGTACTTC
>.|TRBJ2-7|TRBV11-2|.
CASSYRVGESYEQYF
TGTGCCAGCAGCTACAGGGTTGGGGAATCCTACGAGCAGTACTTC
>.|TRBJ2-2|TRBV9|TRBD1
CASSGTGTGTGELFF
TGTGCCAGCAGCGGGACAGGGACGGGCACCGGGGAGCTGTTTTTT
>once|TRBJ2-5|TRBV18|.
CASSLGLDETQYF
TGTGCCAGCTCACTGGGACTGGATGAGACCCAGTACTTC
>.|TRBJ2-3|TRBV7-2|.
CATGAIGADTQYF
TGTGCCACTGGGGCAATAGGAGCAGATACGCAGTATTTT
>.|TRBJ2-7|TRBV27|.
CATAANQGSYEQYF
TGTGCCACCGCCGCCAACCAGGGTTCCTACGAGCAGTACTTC
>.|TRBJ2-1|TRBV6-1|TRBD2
CASSASGRVYNEQFF
TGTGCCAGCAGCGCGAGCGGGAGGGTCTACAATGAGCAGTTCTTC
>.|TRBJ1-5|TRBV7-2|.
CASSLEVNRDNQPQHF
TGTGCCAGCAGCTTAGAGGTTAATCGGGACAATCAGCCCCAGCATTTT
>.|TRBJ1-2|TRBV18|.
CASSPLGAPTDYGYTF
TGTGCCAGCTCACCACTCGGGGCTCCCACGGACTATGGCTACACCTTC
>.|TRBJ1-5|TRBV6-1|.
CASSDMSGSNQPQHF
TGTGCCAGCAGTGATATGTCGGGTAGCAATCAGCCCCAGCATTTT
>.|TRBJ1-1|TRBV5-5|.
CASSSAMNTEAFF
TGTGCCAGCAGCTCGGCGATGAACACTGAAGCTTTCTTT